The 25 T cell receptor beta chains presented below share a single source sample, sequenced in a study of T cells in Graves' hyperthyroidism and ophthalmopathy. Researchers amplified the TCR beta CDR3 regions from RNA transcripts. TCR CDR3 regions were first amplified by RT-PCR with HTBI primers. One entry per CDR3 protein results from TCRdb running MiXCR on the multiplex PCR reads. The table has approximately 360,000 distinct CDR3 sequences, 20% to 30% seen once. The sequenced material came from blood. The receptors were sampled from a man aged 50 to 60 with Graves' hyperthyroidism.

The table lists this clonotype with a count of one. The junction differs from germline at one of its ends, possibly a read error. The genes are TRBV5-1 and TRBJ2-7; perhaps D is TRBD1 or TRBD2 (5 bases each). Germline CDR1 reads SGHRS; CDR2 reads YFSETQ. The CDR3 runs to 16 residues. CDR3 protein: CASSLVAGTGTYEQYF. The CDR3 nucleotides read TGTGCCAGCAGCTTAGTGGCCGGGACGGGTACCTACGAGCAGTACTTC.

The rearrangement joins TRBV20-1 to TRBJ2-5, with TRBD2 matching over 10 bases. The V and J ends lost 2 bases and 4 bases, in that order; junction bases with no gene match: 7. The CDR3 covers 15 residues. CDR1 is DFQATT and CDR2 is SNEGSKA in the germline V gene (reference sequence). The CDR3 is CSARPPGTSVETQYF. The CDR3 DNA is TGCAGTGCTAGACCCCCCGGGACTAGCGTAGAGACCCAGTACTTC.

This clonotype showed up many times. V usage is TRBV5-5 and J usage is TRBJ2-1; 12 bases map to TRBD2. The junction had 4 bases not matched to a gene; V was cut back by 2 bases and J by 7 bases. This CDR3 has 15 residues. CDR1 SGHKS and CDR2 YYEKEE come from the germline V gene (reference sequence). The CDR3 here is CASSFAGTSGNEQFF. As DNA, the CDR3 is TGTGCCAGCAGCTTTGCCGGGACTAGCGGGAATGAGCAGTTCTTC.

The chain couples TRBV3-1 to TRBJ2-4, with a weak D call TRBD1 (6 bases). CDR1 and CDR2 (germline): LGHDT, YNNKEL (reference sequence). Trimming pared 6 bases from V and 8 bases from J, leaving 14 bases between. CDR3 size: 13 residues. The chain's CDR3 is CASSRRQEDIQYF. The CDR3 DNA is TGTGCCAGCAGTCGAAGACAGGAGGACATTCAGTACTTC.

The gene calls are TRBV6-1 and TRBJ1-5; D unclear. Trimming shortened V by 6 bases and J by 6 bases, and 9 bases separated the two germline ends. Germline loops: CDR1 MNHNS, CDR2 SASEGT. CDR3 size: 12 residues. The CDR3 spells CASRTQGQPQHF. The DNA of the CDR3 is TGTGCCAGCAGGACCCAAGGTCAGCCCCAGCATTTT.

This clonotype was observed at least ten times. The rearrangement joins TRBV28 to TRBJ2-5, with D possibly being TRBD1 or TRBD2 (6 bases each). Trimming left V 3 bases short and J 3 bases short, with 11 bases between. This CDR3 has 14 residues. Germline V lookup: CDR1 MDHEN, CDR2 SYDVKM. The CDR3 protein is CASSFAGTKETQYF. The CDR3 DNA follows: TGTGCCAGCAGTTTTGCGGGGACAAAAGAGACCCAGTACTTC.

This clonotype was picked up many times. This sequence joins TRBV5-5 and TRBJ2-7, with D possibly TRBD1 on 5 matching bases. The CDR3 has 13 amino acids. Germline V gene sequence: CDR1 SGHKS, CDR2 YYEKEE (reference sequence). Trimming stripped 0 bases from V and 6 bases from J, with 10 bases between. The CDR3 DNA sequence: TGTGCCAGCAGCTTGGCCGAAGGGGCCGAGCAGTACTTC. This translates into CASSLAEGAEQYF.

In DNA, the CDR3 is TGCGCCAGCAGCCCGCTACGGGGGCTGAGCACAGATACGCAGTATTTT. It translates to CASSPLRGLSTDTQYF. The chain joins TRBV5-1 to TRBJ2-3, with D perhaps assigned TRBD1 or TRBD2 (6 bases each). Per germline, CDR1 SGHRS and CDR2 YFSETQ. The CDR3 is 16 amino acids. Trimming removed 4 bases from V and 0 bases from J, with 15 bases in between.

The chain recombines TRBV20-1 with TRBJ2-1; no definite D call. The V end lost 0 bases, the J end lost 0 bases, and 6 bases lay between the germline ends. This CDR3 has 14 residues. Germline V gives CDR1 DFQATT, CDR2 SNEGSKA (reference sequence). The CDR3 reads CSARDVVSYNEQFF. For the CDR3, the DNA is TGCAGTGCTAGAGATGTGGTCTCCTACAATGAGCAGTTCTTC.

The CDR3 DNA is TGTGCCAGTAGGGACAGGGTGGCCACTGAAGCTTTCTTT. Amino acid sequence: CASRDRVATEAFF. The rearrangement joins TRBV19 to TRBJ1-1; 8 positions agree with TRBD1. CDR1 is LNHDA, CDR2 SQIVND, per germline (reference sequence). Trimming cost V 6 bases and J 4 bases; bases outside gene matches: 4. CDR3 length equals 13 residues.

Only a few counts were recorded for this clonotype. This chain uses TRBV2 with TRBJ2-7; unclear D gene. V lost 4 bases and J 3 bases, leaving 7 bases between the germline ends. Germline CDR1 and CDR2: SNHLY and FYNNEI. The CDR3 covers 12 residues. The CDR3 is CASSGTIYEQYF. In nucleotides, the CDR3 is TGTGCCAGCAGTGGGACGATCTACGAGCAGTACTTC.

With respect to this clonotype: Its ends do not fully match the called genes, so a read error is possible. The chain joins TRBV7-3 to TRBJ2-1; D is uncertain. In germline, CDR1 is SGHTA, CDR2 FQGTGA. The CDR3 loop spans 15 amino acids. CDR3 loop: CASMRYRSSYNEQFF. CDR3 in DNA: TGCGCCAGCATGAGGTACCGAAGCTCCTACAATGAGCAGTTCTTC.

The chain couples TRBV9 to TRBJ2-6; D might be TRBD2 (7 bases). The ends were cut back, 4 bases at V and 8 bases at J, with 19 bases in the middle. Germline V gene sequence: CDR1 SGDLS, CDR2 YYNGEE. There are 16 residues in the CDR3. The CDR3 sequence is CASSPIGGLGSNVLTF. The DNA for the CDR3 is TGTGCCAGCAGCCCAATCGGGGGGCTGGGGTCCAACGTCCTGACTTTC.

This clonotype has a count of ten or more. The chain employs TRBV28 and TRBJ2-7; D ambiguous. This CDR3 has 12 amino acids. V lost 3 bases to trimming and J lost 3 bases, with 6 bases between them. CDR1 MDHEN and CDR2 SYDVKM come from the germline V gene. CDR3 amino acids: CASSFVVYEQYF. The CDR3 DNA reads TGTGCCAGCAGTTTCGTAGTCTACGAGCAGTACTTC.

In nucleotides, the CDR3 is TGTGCCAGCAGGTTCCAGGGGTTCTCCTACAATGAGCAGTTCTTC. This sequence encodes CASRFQGFSYNEQFF. This rearrangement joins TRBV6-1 to TRBJ2-1; tentatively, D is TRBD1 (6 bases). Trimming took 6 bases from V and 0 from J, leaving 12 bases between them. The CDR3 sequence is 15 residues long. The V gene's germline CDR1 is MNHNS and CDR2 SASEGT.

This clonotype was found many times. The J gene is TRBJ2-5, the V gene TRBV11-2; 8 bases match TRBD2. CDR1 is SGHAT and CDR2 is FQNNGV in the germline V gene. V was pared by 4 bases and J by 5 bases, with 9 bases of the junction left unmatched. The CDR3 covers 15 residues. In DNA form, the CDR3 reads TGTGCCAGCAGCTCAGGACTAGCCAAATCGGAGACCCAGTACTTC. Residues: CASSSGLAKSETQYF.

The chain recombines TRBV28 with TRBJ2-1, with 8 bases aligning to TRBD2. This CDR3 is 13 amino acids long. Germline V gene sequence: CDR1 MDHEN, CDR2 SYDVKM. With V trimmed by 5 bases and J by 9 bases, 6 bases remained unmatched. CDR3 in DNA: TGTGCCAGCAGTACCAGCGGGGGCCGTGAGCAGTTCTTC. Translating it yields CASSTSGGREQFF.

The genes are TRBV5-1 and TRBJ1-1; D is ambiguous. Germline V CDR1 and CDR2: SGHRS, YFSETQ. The CDR3 has 15 residues. The V end was cut by 4 bases, the J end by 0 bases, with 13 bases between. CDR3 loop: CASSLAGFMNTEAFF. The CDR3 DNA reads TGCGCCAGCAGCCTTGCGGGGTTCATGAACACTGAAGCTTTCTTT.

This clonotype was counted at least ten times. The chain joins TRBV20-1 to TRBJ1-1; D gene uncertain. Germline V gives CDR1 DFQATT, CDR2 SNEGSKA (reference sequence). This CDR3 is 12 amino acids long. Trimming shortened V by 5 bases and J by 10 bases, and 17 bases separated the two germline ends. Here the CDR3 reads CSAAGAEGVAFF. For the CDR3, the DNA is TGCAGTGCTGCTGGAGCGGAGGGTGTAGCTTTCTTT.

On this clonotype: One base away lies a much larger clone, so this may be a sequencing read error. V and J are TRBV6-2 or TRBV6-3 and TRBJ2-1, with unresolved D. Germline V gene data show CDR1 as MNHEY and CDR2 as SVGEGT. The CDR3 extends over 15 amino acids. The CDR3 region is CASRRDHILYSEQFF. Here the CDR3 DNA reads TGTGCCAGCAGAAGGGATCACATCTTATACAGTGAGCAGTTCTTC.

This rearrangement joins TRBV7-9 to TRBJ2-5; no clear D. The length of the CDR3 is 15 residues. V dropped 4 bases and J dropped 2 bases, with 14 bases sitting between them. Looked up from germline, CDR1 is SEHNR and CDR2 is FQNEAQ (reference sequence). The CDR3 reads CASSSPGQEQETQYF. CDR3 nucleotides: TGTGCCAGCAGCTCACCCGGGCAGGAGCAAGAGACCCAGTACTTC.

The chain links TRBV20-1 to TRBJ2-5; 10 bases map to TRBD2. V shed 3 bases and J 4 bases; nucleotides not matched to a gene: 11. Germline V gene lookup returns CDR1 DFQATT and CDR2 SNEGSKA (reference sequence). The CDR3 has 16 residues. The CDR3 sequence: CSARRASGSIGETQYF. The CDR3 DNA reads as TGCAGTGCTAGGAGGGCTAGCGGGAGCATCGGAGAGACCCAGTACTTC.

This clonotype showed up just a few times. V and J are TRBV20-1 and TRBJ2-5; no clear D gene. The V gene's germline CDR1 is DFQATT and CDR2 SNEGSKA (reference sequence). The CDR3 has 13 residues. V lost 4 bases to trimming and J lost 4 bases, with 13 bases between them. Here the CDR3 DNA reads TGCAGTGCTACCCAGGTTAGCCGAGAGACCCAGTACTTC. Its protein product is CSATQVSRETQYF.

In this sample, this clonotype turned up a few times. V is TRBV6-2 or TRBV6-3 and J is TRBJ1-5; D unresolved. V gave up 2 bases and J gave up 7 bases, with 6 bases separating them. The CDR3 contains 12 residues. Per germline, CDR1 MNHEY and CDR2 SVGEGT. CDR3 region: CASSYGMQPQHF. CDR3 DNA sequence: TGTGCCAGCAGTTACGGGATGCAGCCCCAGCATTTT.

Note on this clonotype: The junction does not match germline at one end; this may be a read error. The V call is TRBV29-1, the J call TRBJ2-5, with D maybe TRBD1 (6 bases). The CDR3 runs to 13 residues. CDR1 and CDR2 (germline): SQVTM, ANQGSEA. The CDR3, as DNA: TGCAGCGTTGTCACAGGGTCGGGCGAGACCCAGTCCTTC. Amino acids: CSVVTGSGETQSF.